This T cell receptor (beta chain) is from a study of tumor-infiltrating lymphocytes in primary liver carcinoma (dated by TCRdb to 2016 to 2017). Regarding the research as a whole: Hepatocellular carcinoma (four) or combined HCC and intrahepatic cholangiocarcinoma (one) was present in the five patients, who were three men and two women aged 30 to 69 years. Agilent mRNA microarray profiling was performed on the roughly 25 tumor region samples to relate TCRbeta repertoire diversity to the local molecular phenotype. A total of approximately 35 specimens from 5 patients underwent TCRbeta repertoire sequencing, comprising 25 or so tumor regions, 5 adjacent noncancerous liver tissues and 5 peripheral blood samples. Roughly 3.5 to 8 million productive TCRbeta reads were obtained per sample, and no significant difference in read depth was found between tissue types. The five patients had tumors staged T1-T3 N0M0, with maximum diameters ranging from about 4.2 to 10 cm. High reproducibility was observed for the technical replicate repertoires, with mean shared-clone rates about 0.89 and correlation coefficients above 0.98. For each liver tumor, the study sampled five regions along with adjacent normal tissue and blood, and applied TCRbeta repertoire sequencing, expression microarrays and whole-exome sequencing. Results the study describes overall, beyond this receptor: Only roughly 8-25% of top clones appeared in all five regions of a tumor, which suggests that tumor-infiltrating T cells are spatially heterogeneous. Since the samples were bulk and unsorted, there was no way to compare CD4+ and CD8+ T cell repertoires. Compared with blood, tumors had a significantly larger share of the repertoire taken up by the top 250 clones (p = 0.039). Because sequencing covered only the TCR beta chain and unpaired alpha chains were not captured, true repertoire diversity is likely underestimated. Only 4 or 5 patients were included in the study, and the authors note that the findings should be validated in a larger study. Repertoire overlap was found to be higher between tumor regions (mean approximately 35%) than between tumor-adjacent (roughly 17%) or tumor-blood (14%) pairs, consistent with antigen-driven expansion.

Starting from about 550 ng total RNA, TCRbeta-specific cDNA was produced by reverse transcription with a constant-region primer and ProtoScript II reverse transcriptase. Three nested multiplex PCR rounds, following a slightly modified ARM-PCR procedure, were used to build the TCRbeta libraries. Multiplex TRBV1-TRBV30 forward primers and a Cbeta reverse primer were used in the first two PCR rounds, each of which was run for around 10 cycles. Sample barcodes and Illumina adapters were added in a final 25-cycle PCR with Deep VentR polymerase. Amplicons of 200-500 bp were gel-purified with a QIAquick gel extraction kit before sequencing. An Illumina HiSeq 2500 was used to sequence the TCRbeta amplicons, generating 250-bp paired-end reads. As for how the authors treated the data: Trimmomatic v0.33 was used to quality-trim the reads, and FLASH v1.2.11 was used to merge paired reads so that full CDR3 sequences could be recovered. MiGEC v1.2.1b assigned V, D and J germline segments to the rearranged TCRbeta sequences. VDJtools v1.0.0 computed clonotype statistics and Shannon-Wiener diversity indices. To cut down on sampling bias, every analysis after diversity analysis relied on just the 250 most abundant clonotypes from each sample. TCRdb passed the public sequencing reads through fastp at Q25 and MiXCR, retaining productive beta sequences. Merged by CDR3 protein, the rows form single entries marked with the most common genes and DNA. TCRdb, rather than the study authors, made the V and J calls. Present in this sample are approximately 190,000 distinct CDR3 sequences, around 85% of which were seen just once. The ten most abundant clones make up less than 20% of the sample.

Total RNA and DNA were co-extracted without cell sorting from roughly 20-30 mg of bulk tissue using the AllPrep DNA/RNA mini kit. Between November 2015 and early 2016, roughly five patients in China with histopathologically diagnosed primary liver carcinoma had their tumors surgically resected. At the time of sampling, the patients had chronic HBV infection and had not received any treatment. Each tumor was sampled at five spatially separated regions: the tumor centre plus the superior, inferior, left-lateral and right-lateral poles. More than 75% viable tumor cells were found by histology in every tumor sample. Pieces of fresh tumor and adjacent tissue were cut in half, with one half kept in RNAlater at -80 degrees C and the other half sent for histology. On this clonotype: Its binding antigen is unknown. A read error may produce the germline difference seen at one junction end.

Based on the germline V gene, the CDR1 and CDR2 sequences are MNHNS and SASEGT. The CDR3 sequence holds 13 residues, the cysteine and phenylalanine included. Of all the DNA, just the CDR3 is kept, 39 bases in frame from base 1. The sequence was collected from a man aged 35 to 55 with primary liver carcinoma and hepatitis B virus infection. The chain couples TRBV6-1 to TRBJ2-5; 9 nucleotides in the junction match TRBD2. Sequenced sample: tumor tissue from primary liver carcinoma. The DNA sequence is as follows: TGTGCCACCAGACTAGCGGACCAAGAGACCAAGTACTTC. Its protein reads: CATRLADQETKYF.